The next 26 T cell receptor beta chains were all read from a single sample in a study of cytomegalovirus exposure and HLA in healthy donors. The primer mix had 60 Vbeta and 13 Jbeta primers. The table came from immunoSEQ multiplex PCR; TCRdb's copy has only in-frame clones and leaves some out. Of about 160,000 clones in the sample, 84% are singletons; the top ten hold roughly 1.9%. The sample taken for sequencing was PBMCs. These receptors came from a man aged 18 to 30 in good health and CMV-seronegative.

This chain uses TRBV5-1 with TRBJ1-1, with 7 nucleotides matching TRBD1. This CDR3 is 14 amino acids long. The ends lost 4 bases at V and 4 bases at J; junction bases unmatched: 7. The germline V gene encodes CDR1 SGHRS and CDR2 YFSETQ. CDR3 in amino acids: CASSRQGLGTEAFF. In DNA form, the CDR3 reads TGCGCCAGCAGCAGACAGGGACTCGGCACTGAAGCTTTCTTT.

The V gene is TRBV5-4, the J gene TRBJ2-6; 8 bases are a match to TRBD2. The CDR3 has 18 residues. V lost 4 bases, J lost 2 bases, and 11 bases stayed unmatched. Germline V CDR1 and CDR2: SGHNT, YYREEE (reference sequence). This CDR3 reads CASSPGGAGVAGANVLTF. The CDR3 DNA follows: TGTGCCAGCAGCCCAGGAGGAGCGGGAGTGGCTGGGGCCAACGTCCTGACTTTC.

This clone was counted a single time. This chain links TRBV28 with TRBJ1-4, with TRBD1 identical over 7 bases. The germline V gene encodes CDR1 MDHEN and CDR2 SYDVKM. J was trimmed by 4 bases and V by 7 bases; bases with no gene match: 9. CDR3 length equals 15 residues. The CDR3 spells CASIADRLGNEKLFF. In nucleotides, the CDR3 is TGTGCCAGCATTGCGGACAGGCTCGGTAATGAAAAACTGTTTTTT.

The chain couples TRBV7-2 to TRBJ1-1, with D hard to call. The CDR3 loop spans 13 amino acids. Trimming pared 8 bases from V and 0 bases from J, leaving 10 bases between. Germline V gives CDR1 SGHTA, CDR2 FQGNSA. CDR3 residues: CASLSRLNTEAFF. CDR3 in DNA: TGTGCCAGCCTCTCTAGGTTGAACACTGAAGCTTTCTTT.

The chain combines TRBV5-1 with TRBJ2-7, with 8 bases aligning to TRBD1. The trim removed 0 bases at V and 6 bases at J, leaving 8 bases unmatched. The CDR3 covers 15 residues. CDR1 is SGHRS, CDR2 YFSETQ, per germline. CDR3 residues: CASSLERAGGGEQYF. CDR3 DNA: TGCGCCAGCAGCTTGGAACGGGCAGGGGGCGGCGAGCAGTACTTC.

The chain employs TRBV7-3 and TRBJ1-1; D ambiguous. The CDR3 runs to 13 residues. V lost 5 bases and J lost 3, with 10 bases in between. The V gene's germline CDR1 is SGHTA and CDR2 FQGTGA. The CDR3 DNA reads as TGTGCCAGCAGCCAGTCAATCGACACTGAAGCTTTCTTT. Its translation is CASSQSIDTEAFF.

The CDR3 DNA follows: TGCAGCGTTTTACAGGGGTTGGGTCAGCCCCAGCATTTT. This translates into CSVLQGLGQPQHF. The V gene is TRBV29-1, the J gene TRBJ1-5; 7 nucleotides line up with TRBD1. The V segment lost 5 bases and the J segment 6 bases; nucleotides outside the gene matches: 7. The V gene's germline CDR1 is SQVTM and CDR2 ANQGSEA. This CDR3 is built from 13 residues.

The chain joins TRBV7-3 to TRBJ2-7; D might be TRBD1 (6 bases). The CDR3 loop spans 13 amino acids. Trimming took 5 bases from V and 10 from J, leaving 18 bases between them. Germline V gene data show CDR1 as SGHTA and CDR2 as FQGTGA. The CDR3 protein is CASSREPSGQQYF. In DNA form, the CDR3 reads TGTGCCAGCAGCCGAGAGCCCTCGGGACAACAGTACTTC.

V gene TRBV5-6 combines with J gene TRBJ1-2; the match to TRBD1 covers 9 bases. Germline V lookup: CDR1 SGHDT, CDR2 YYEEEE. The CDR3 is 15 amino acids. J lost 7 bases, V lost 4 bases, and 11 bases had no gene match. CDR3 sequence (DNA): TGTGCCAGCAGCCTGGGCCCGGGACAGGGTTTTGGCTACACCTTC. As protein: CASSLGPGQGFGYTF.

Only one count was recorded for this clone. The CDR3 nucleotides are TGTGCCAGCAGTGCCGTCTACGAGCAGTACTTC. Protein product: CASSAVYEQYF. The chain links TRBV2 to TRBJ2-7, with D hard to call. Between the trimmed V and J ends, which lost 4 bases and 3 bases, there was a span of 4 bases. Per germline, CDR1 SNHLY and CDR2 FYNNEI. The CDR3 totals 11 residues.

The chain combines TRBV28 with TRBJ2-2, with D possibly being TRBD1 (5 bases). CDR3 length equals 18 residues. V lost 7 bases, J lost 2 bases, and 23 bases lay in between. From germline, CDR1 is MDHEN and CDR2 SYDVKM. CDR3 in DNA: TGTGCCAGCAACGAGTCAAGGTGGGGCAGCCGCAACACCGGGGAGCTGTTTTTT. Its protein product is CASNESRWGSRNTGELFF. Together with reference TRBV28 and TRBJ2-2, the CDR3 gives the full variable domain: DVKVTQSSRYLVKRTGEKVFLECVQDMDHENMFWYRQDPGLGLRLIYFSYDVKMKEKGDIPEGYSVSREKKERFSLILESASTNQTSMYLCASNESRWGSRNTGELFFGEGSRLTVL.

The chain has TRBV14 and TRBJ2-1, with D uncertain. V was pared by 0 bases and J by 9 bases, with 3 bases between. The CDR3 loop spans 11 amino acids. Germline V gene data show CDR1 as SGHDN and CDR2 as FVKESK. The CDR3 protein is CASSQEAEQFF. CDR3 nucleotide sequence: TGTGCCAGCAGCCAAGAGGCTGAGCAGTTCTTC.

The chain is built from TRBV29-1 and TRBJ2-3; the D is unclear. Looked up from germline, CDR1 is SQVTM and CDR2 is ANQGSEA. The CDR3 totals 14 residues. V lost 2 bases and J lost 6, with 15 bases in between. CDR3 protein: CSVEIVAARDTQYF. The DNA of the CDR3 is TGCAGCGTTGAAATCGTAGCAGCTAGGGATACGCAGTATTTT.

This clone was observed once. The chain is built from TRBV28 and TRBJ2-5; D is unclear. Germline V CDR1 and CDR2: MDHEN, SYDVKM. The germline V and J ends were trimmed by 2 bases and 1 base, with 17 bases remaining between them. The CDR3 is 17 amino acids. The CDR3 DNA sequence: TGTGCCAGCAGTTTAAGTCAGGAACCTTACCTCCAAGAGACCCAGTACTTC. The encoded protein is CASSLSQEPYLQETQYF. Together with reference TRBV28 and TRBJ2-5, the CDR3 gives the full variable domain: DVKVTQSSRYLVKRTGEKVFLECVQDMDHENMFWYRQDPGLGLRLIYFSYDVKMKEKGDIPEGYSVSREKKERFSLILESASTNQTSMYLCASSLSQEPYLQETQYFGPGTRLLVL.

The V call is TRBV2, the J call TRBJ2-7; 9 nucleotides line up with TRBD2. The CDR3 has 13 residues. Germline V gene lookup returns CDR1 SNHLY and CDR2 FYNNEI. V was clipped by 6 bases and J by 2 bases; unmatched bases: 2. The CDR3 sequence: CASRGGGAYEQYF. The CDR3 DNA reads TGTGCCAGCAGGGGCGGGGGGGCCTACGAGCAGTACTTC.

V usage is TRBV19 and J usage is TRBJ2-4, with a possible D match to TRBD2 (6 bases). The V end lost 5 bases, the J end lost 2 bases, and 10 bases lay between the germline ends. The CDR3 is made up of 14 amino acids. Germline lookup yields CDR1 LNHDA and CDR2 SQIVND (reference sequence). The DNA of the CDR3 is TGTGCCAGTAGTTGGAGGGAACCCAAAAACATTCAGTACTTC. Translating gives CASSWREPKNIQYF.

The chain employs TRBV19 and TRBJ1-1; D gene uncertain. The CDR3 spans 14 residues. The germline gives CDR1 LNHDA, CDR2 SQIVND (reference sequence). Trimming cost V 6 bases and J 4 bases, with 15 bases left between them. This CDR3 reads CASRPNSAITEAFF. For the CDR3, the DNA is TGTGCCAGTAGGCCCAACAGTGCTATCACTGAAGCTTTCTTT.

The chain is built from TRBV2 and TRBJ1-5; D possibly corresponds to TRBD1 (5 bases). Trimming removed 7 bases at V and 0 bases at J, with 10 bases between. The germline V gene has CDR1 SNHLY and CDR2 FYNNEI. CDR3 length: 14 amino acids. CDR3 nucleotide sequence: TGTGCCAGCAAAGACAGCAATAGCAATCAGCCCCAGCATTTT. Translating it yields CASKDSNSNQPQHF.

The CDR3 region is CASSFGGRSYEQYF. CDR3 nucleotide sequence: TGTGCCAGCAGCTTCGGAGGGAGGTCCTACGAGCAGTACTTC. This chain joins TRBV7-9 and TRBJ2-7; maybe TRBD2 (6 bases). The CDR3 covers 14 residues. Germline V CDR1 and CDR2: SEHNR, FQNEAQ (reference sequence). V was shortened by 3 bases and J by 1 base, with 10 bases between the two germline ends.

The chain employs TRBV5-1 and TRBJ2-3; D is possibly TRBD1 (6 bases). Deletions cut 1 base from V and 6 bases from J, with 9 bases between. The CDR3 has 13 residues. CDR1 is SGHRS, CDR2 YFSETQ, per germline. The CDR3 here is CASSLTRGDTQYF. For the CDR3, the DNA is TGCGCCAGCAGCTTGACGAGGGGGGATACGCAGTATTTT.

This clone was counted a single time. This sequence joins TRBV7-9 and TRBJ2-7; 10 bases match TRBD1. The germline gives CDR1 SEHNR, CDR2 FQNEAQ (reference sequence). The CDR3 has 14 amino acids. Trimming removed 5 bases from V and 6 bases from J; junction bases left unmatched: 7. The DNA of the CDR3 is TGTGCCAGCAGCCTCCTGGGACAGGGGTTCGAGCAGTACTTC. As protein: CASSLLGQGFEQYF.

The chain recombines TRBV7-3 with TRBJ2-7; 10 bases line up with TRBD1. Trimming took 6 bases from V and 6 from J; bases not matched to a gene: 11. The CDR3 contains 15 residues. Germline CDR1 SGHTA, CDR2 FQGTGA. CDR3 in DNA: TGTGCCAGCAGTGAGCATGGGACAGGGGCGGCCGAGCAGTACTTC. Residues: CASSEHGTGAAEQYF.

The J gene is TRBJ2-7, the V gene TRBV2, with D perhaps TRBD1 (5 bases). V was clipped by 7 bases and J by 2 bases, with 15 bases between them. Germline lookup yields CDR1 SNHLY and CDR2 FYNNEI. This CDR3 comprises 14 residues. The CDR3 loop reads CASTTDSSTYEQYF. CDR3 DNA: TGTGCCAGCACTACTGACAGTTCTACCTACGAGCAGTACTTC.

J is TRBJ1-4 and V is TRBV2, with 8 nucleotides matching TRBD1. J gave up 5 bases and V 5 bases, and 4 bases lay outside the gene matches. CDR1 and CDR2 from the germline V gene are SNHLY and FYNNEI. The CDR3 has 14 amino acids. The CDR3 loop reads CASSPDRENEKLFF. Written as DNA, the CDR3 is TGTGCCAGCAGTCCGGACAGGGAGAATGAAAAACTGTTTTTT.

The J gene is TRBJ2-7, the V gene TRBV11-1, with D unresolved. This CDR3 is 14 amino acids long. The V and J ends lost 7 bases and 5 bases respectively, with 18 bases between them. Germline CDR1 and CDR2: SGHAT and FQDESV (reference sequence). The DNA for the CDR3 is TGTGCCAGCACCCCCCGCGGTCAAACCCACGAGCAGTACTTC. The encoded protein is CASTPRGQTHEQYF.

The chain uses TRBV28 and TRBJ1-4; no firm D call. Germline assignment: CDR1 MDHEN and CDR2 SYDVKM. V was trimmed by 6 bases and J by 3 bases, leaving 14 bases between them. This CDR3 spans 15 amino acids. CDR3: CASSHPVAANEKLFF. DNA for the CDR3: TGTGCCAGCAGCCACCCCGTTGCAGCTAATGAAAAACTGTTTTTT.